These 21 T cell receptor beta chains were all obtained from the same sample, sequenced in a study of cytomegalovirus exposure and HLA in healthy donors. In the PCR, 60 Vbeta and 13 Jbeta primers were used. Only in-frame clones appear in the TCRdb table, and some are missing; sequencing was by immunoSEQ multiplex PCR. Of 100,000 or so clones listed, roughly 76% are singletons. Material for sequencing was PBMCs. These receptors were collected from a man aged 30-40 years in good health and CMV-seropositive.

The CDR3 reads CSVRDRYSYEQYF. The CDR3 DNA follows: TGCAGCGTGAGGGACAGATACTCCTACGAGCAGTACTTC. The rearrangement links TRBV29-1 to TRBJ2-5; 7 nucleotides agree with TRBD1. The DNA end is more similar to TRBJ2-7, so the J call may be wrong. The CDR3 loop spans 13 amino acids. Germline lookup yields CDR1 SQVTM and CDR2 ANQGSEA.

This clone was recorded once. The V gene is TRBV2, the J gene TRBJ1-4; 7 bases fit TRBD1. This CDR3 spans 19 amino acids. Looked up from germline, CDR1 is SNHLY and CDR2 is FYNNEI. The V and J ends lost 2 bases and 0 bases, in that order; junction bases with no gene match: 12. CDR3 sequence reads: CASSERADLGGATNEKLFF. CDR3 nucleotides: TGTGCCAGCAGTGAAAGGGCCGATCTAGGGGGCGCAACTAATGAAAAACTGTTTTTT.

The gene calls are TRBV2 and TRBJ1-4; 9 nucleotides match TRBD1. CDR1 and CDR2 (germline): SNHLY, FYNNEI. This CDR3 has 14 amino acids. Trimming took 6 bases from V and 7 from J; bases not matched to a gene: 6. The CDR3 sequence is CASRPGTGSEKLFF. In DNA, the CDR3 is TGTGCCAGCAGGCCCGGGACAGGGAGTGAAAAACTGTTTTTT.

V is TRBV5-1 and J is TRBJ2-3; 10 nucleotides align to TRBD2. This CDR3 has 17 residues. The V gene end was trimmed by 0 bases and the J gene end by 4 bases; junction bases not matched to a gene: 8. From germline, CDR1 is SGHRS and CDR2 YFSETQ. CDR3: CASSLVPLAGAADTQYF. CDR3 bases: TGCGCCAGCAGCTTGGTGCCCCTAGCGGGGGCGGCAGATACGCAGTATTTT. Together with reference TRBV5-1 and TRBJ2-3, the CDR3 gives the full variable domain: KAGVTQTPRYLIKTRGQQVTLSCSPISGHRSVSWYQQTPGQGLQFLFEYFSETQRNKGNFPGRFSGRQFSNSRSEMNVSTLELGDSALYLCASSLVPLAGAADTQYFGPGTRLTVL.

J is TRBJ2-5 and V is TRBV28; 8 nucleotides match TRBD1. CDR3 length: 13 residues. Germline CDR1 MDHEN, CDR2 SYDVKM. V was clipped by 5 bases and J by 5 bases; unmatched bases: 4. In nucleotides, the CDR3 is TGTGCCAGCAGTGTGGACAGGGTGGAGACCCAGTACTTC. It yields the protein CASSVDRVETQYF.

The chain carries TRBV7-9 and TRBJ2-2, with no clear D. Trimming removed 5 bases at V and 0 bases at J, with 19 bases between. Per the germline V gene, CDR1 is SEHNR and CDR2 is FQNEAQ (reference sequence). The CDR3 contains 18 residues. The CDR3 is CASSPQRIGEANTGELFF. The CDR3 bases are TGTGCCAGCAGCCCCCAAAGGATCGGCGAGGCGAACACCGGGGAGCTGTTTTTT. The whole variable domain, remainder taken from reference TRBV7-9 and TRBJ2-2, is DTGVSQNPRHKITKRGQNVTFRCDPISEHNRLYWYRQTLGQGPEFLTYFQNEAQLEKSRLLSDRFSAERPKGSFSTLEIQRTEQGDSAMYLCASSPQRIGEANTGELFFGEGSRLTVL.

This clone was counted only a few times. The gene calls are TRBV15 and TRBJ2-7; D remains unclear. Per the germline V gene, CDR1 is LNHNV and CDR2 is YYDKDF (reference sequence). V was trimmed by 1 base and J by 2 bases, leaving 9 bases between them. This CDR3 comprises 14 residues. The CDR3 DNA reads TGTGCCACCAGCAGAGCAGGCAGTGCCTACGAGCAGTACTTC. Protein sequence: CATSRAGSAYEQYF. Full variable domain (missing parts from reference TRBV15 and TRBJ2-7): DAMVIQNPRYQVTQFGKPVTLSCSQTLNHNVMYWYQQKSSQAPKLLFHYYDKDFNNEADTPDNFQSRRPNTSFCFLDIRSPGLGDTAMYLCATSRAGSAYEQYFGPGTRLTVT.

The rearrangement joins TRBV10-3 to TRBJ2-2, with D possibly being TRBD2 (6 bases). The CDR3 is made up of 16 amino acids. V lost 3 bases and J 4 bases, leaving 15 bases between the germline ends. The V gene's germline CDR1 is ENHRY and CDR2 SYGVKD. The CDR3 sequence is CAISEGAGRSTGELFF. For the CDR3, the DNA is TGTGCCATCAGTGAAGGGGCGGGGCGCTCCACCGGGGAGCTGTTTTTT.

This chain joins TRBV7-6 and TRBJ1-5; 7 bases agree with TRBD1. The junction had 2 bases not matched to a gene; V was cut back by 5 bases and J by 4 bases. Germline V gene data show CDR1 as SGHVS and CDR2 as FNYEAQ. This CDR3 is built from 13 residues. The CDR3 bases are TGTGCCAGCAGCCCAGGGGGGAATCAGCCCCAGCATTTT. Translating it yields CASSPGGNQPQHF.

This clone came up a few times. The chain carries TRBV20-1 and TRBJ2-5; 7 bases are a match to TRBD2. Unmatched junction bases numbered 0, after V lost 3 bases and J lost 5 bases. The CDR3 consists of 11 residues. CDR1 is DFQATT, CDR2 SNEGSKA, per germline (reference sequence). The chain's CDR3 is CSASGRETQYF. The CDR3 DNA is TGCAGTGCTAGCGGGAGGGAGACCCAGTACTTC.

The chain employs TRBV13 and TRBJ2-7, with 9 positions matching TRBD1. CDR3 size: 14 residues. Germline CDR1 and CDR2: PRHDT and FYEKMQ (reference sequence). With 5 bases clipped from V and 6 bases from J, the junction kept 8 bases outside the gene matches. CDR3 in amino acids: CASSPRDRVGEQYF. Written as DNA, the CDR3 is TGTGCCAGCAGCCCGAGGGACAGGGTGGGCGAGCAGTACTTC.

The V call is TRBV4-3, the J call TRBJ1-2; 10 bases fit TRBD1. CDR1 is LGHNA and CDR2 is YSLEER in the germline V gene. The length of the CDR3 is 18 residues. J lost 4 bases, V lost 2 bases, and 13 bases had no gene match. As DNA, the CDR3 is TGCGCCAGCAGCCAATACTCCGCGGGACAGGGGTATGGCTATGGCTACACCTTC. This codes for CASSQYSAGQGYGYGYTF.

The chain carries TRBV2 and TRBJ2-7, with a tentative D call TRBD2 (5 bases). Germline CDR1 and CDR2: SNHLY and FYNNEI. V lost 8 bases to trimming and J lost 6 bases, with 11 bases between them. The CDR3 has 11 amino acids. The CDR3 bases are TGTGCCAGCCTATTCGGAGGCGAGCAGTACTTC. It is translated as CASLFGGEQYF. The full variable domain, rest sourced from reference TRBV2 and TRBJ2-7, is EPEVTQTPSHQVTQMGQEVILRCVPISNHLYFYWYRQILGQKVEFLVSFYNNEISEKSEIFDDQFSVERPDGSNFTLKIRSTKLEDSAMYFCASLFGGEQYFGPGTRLTVT.

This clone showed up just once. The chain carries TRBV10-3 and TRBJ2-2; tentatively, D is TRBD1 (5 bases). This CDR3 has 14 amino acids. Trimming removed 2 bases from V and 5 bases from J, with 9 bases in between. Germline lookup yields CDR1 ENHRY and CDR2 SYGVKD. The CDR3 protein is CAISEPDRTGELFF. The DNA of the CDR3 is TGTGCCATCAGTGAGCCCGACAGAACCGGGGAGCTGTTTTTT.

CDR3 nucleotide sequence: TGTGCCAGCAGCGGGAGACAGGGAACGAACACTGAAGCTTTCTTT. Its translation: CASSGRQGTNTEAFF. This rearrangement joins TRBV6-1 to TRBJ1-1, with 7 bases aligning to TRBD1. CDR1 MNHNS and CDR2 SASEGT come from the germline V gene. CDR3 length equals 15 residues. V was pared by 6 bases and J by 1 base, with 8 bases of the junction left unmatched.

A note on this clone: A read error may account for a junction end that differs from germline. The rearrangement uses TRBV7-7 and TRBJ2-3; TRBD2 agrees at 8 bases. Germline V gene lookup returns CDR1 SSHAT and CDR2 FNYEAQ (reference sequence). CDR3 length: 15 residues. CDR3 region: CASSVGSGGTDTQYF. CDR3 bases: TGTGCTAGCAGCGTAGGGAGCGGGGGAACAGATACGCAGTATTTT.

The CDR3 is CASSLEGGPYYNEQFF. For the CDR3, the DNA is TGTGCCAGCAGCTTGGAAGGGGGTCCTTACTACAATGAGCAGTTCTTC. This sequence joins TRBV5-6 and TRBJ2-1; D possibly corresponds to TRBD1 (6 bases). Trimming took 0 bases from V and 3 from J, leaving 13 bases between them. Germline V gives CDR1 SGHDT, CDR2 YYEEEE. The CDR3 covers 16 residues.

The rearrangement links TRBV4-1 to TRBJ1-1; 9 positions match TRBD1. The junction had 6 bases not matched to a gene; V was cut back by 1 base and J by 6 bases. Germline V gene sequence: CDR1 MGHRA, CDR2 YSYEKL. The CDR3 contains 15 residues. The CDR3 DNA sequence: TGCGCCAGCAGCCAAGCTGGGACAGGGAGATCTGAAGCTTTCTTT. Protein product: CASSQAGTGRSEAFF.

V usage is TRBV2 and J usage is TRBJ1-6, with TRBD1 matching 7 bases. This CDR3 has 16 amino acids. Trimming removed 10 bases from V and 10 bases from J; junction bases left unmatched: 19. Germline V gives CDR1 SNHLY, CDR2 FYNNEI. The CDR3 DNA reads TGTGCCAACCGGGACAGCGCCTCGGGGCTGGGCTCACCCCTCCACTTT. Its protein product is CANRDSASGLGSPLHF. Based on the CDR3 plus reference TRBV2 and TRBJ1-6, the full variable domain is EPEVTQTPSHQVTQMGQEVILRCVPISNHLYFYWYRQILGQKVEFLVSFYNNEISEKSEIFDDQFSVERPDGSNFTLKIRSTKLEDSAMYFCANRDSASGLGSPLHFGNGTRLTVT.

The chain joins TRBV2 to TRBJ2-7; D perhaps matches TRBD1 (6 bases). Germline V lookup: CDR1 SNHLY, CDR2 FYNNEI. The V and J ends lost 7 bases and 5 bases respectively, with 18 bases between them. CDR3 length: 14 residues. CDR3 DNA: TGTGCCAGCAAACAACAGGGCTTGAGTGACGAGCAGTACTTC. Protein sequence: CASKQQGLSDEQYF.

The chain combines TRBV9 with TRBJ2-3; 9 nucleotides agree with TRBD2. The J segment lost 5 bases and the V segment lost 3 bases, leaving 10 bases of the junction unmatched. Germline loops: CDR1 SGDLS, CDR2 YYNGEE. The CDR3 is 16 residues long. This chain's CDR3 is CASSGLAGAPGDTQYF. The CDR3 region has the DNA TGTGCCAGCAGCGGATTAGCGGGGGCCCCGGGAGATACGCAGTATTTT.